What follows are 17 T cell receptor beta chains derived from one specimen sequenced in a study of molecular identifiers for immune sequencing clone quantification. TCRdb used MiXCR to reprocess the PCR reads, holding one entry per CDR3 protein. The sample contains roughly 12,000 distinct CDR3 sequences, about 16% of which appear only once. Input material: naive CD8+ T cells from blood, with Jurkat cell RNA spiked in. Subset meaning: FACS-sorted CD8+CD4-CCR7+CD45RA+ naive T cells. The receptor set was obtained from a human donor in good health. Some libraries in this study had Jurkat cell RNA spiked in.

By share of the sample, this clonotype is medium-sized. The chain recombines TRBV6-1 with TRBJ2-3; 8 nucleotides match TRBD1. Losses at the gene ends were 4 bases for V and 3 bases for J; bases not matched to a gene: 6. The CDR3 covers 15 residues. CDR1 and CDR2 from the germline V gene are MNHNS and SASEGT. The CDR3 DNA follows: TGTGCCAGCAGTGGTCGTGGACAGGGTACAGATACGCAGTATTTT. It encodes CASSGRGQGTDTQYF.

Worth noting for this clonotype: It may be a read error: a sequence one base away is much more abundant. The chain combines TRBV9 with TRBJ2-1; 8 bases line up with TRBD2. CDR1 is SGDLS, CDR2 YYNGEE, per germline. Trimming cost V 2 bases and J 12 bases; bases outside gene matches: 10. CDR3 length: 14 amino acids. CDR3 sequence reads: CASSVLLAGSVQFF. For the CDR3, the DNA is TGTGCCAGCAGCGTTCTATTAGCGGGATCTGTGCAGTTCTTC.

This clonotype was found many times. This sequence joins TRBV15 and TRBJ2-7; 13 bases fit TRBD2. The CDR3 length is 16 residues. The germline V gene encodes CDR1 LNHNV and CDR2 YYDKDF (reference sequence). V lost 0 bases and J lost 7; bases outside the gene matches: 6. CDR3: CATSRDPGLAGREQYF. Here the CDR3 DNA reads TGTGCCACCAGCAGAGACCCGGGACTAGCGGGAAGGGAGCAGTACTTC.

The sample holds many counts of this clonotype. The V gene is TRBV15, the J gene TRBJ2-2; D is uncertain. Per germline, CDR1 LNHNV and CDR2 YYDKDF (reference sequence). V lost 8 bases, J lost 3 bases, and 10 bases lay in between. This CDR3 is built from 13 residues. Written as DNA, the CDR3 is TGTGCCACCTCTCAGTGGGACACCGGGGAGCTGTTTTTT. Residues: CATSQWDTGELFF.

This clonotype was observed at least ten times. This sequence joins TRBV2 and TRBJ2-3; D is undetermined. The germline V gene encodes CDR1 SNHLY and CDR2 FYNNEI. The CDR3 contains 12 residues. Deletions cut 6 bases from V and 1 base from J, with 5 bases between. In DNA, the CDR3 is TGTGCCAGCAGCGACCGCACAGATACGCAGTATTTT. Amino acid sequence: CASSDRTDTQYF. The full variable domain, in which reference TRBV2 and TRBJ2-3 provide the parts outside the CDR3, is EPEVTQTPSHQVTQMGQEVILRCVPISNHLYFYWYRQILGQKVEFLVSFYNNEISEKSEIFDDQFSVERPDGSNFTLKIRSTKLEDSAMYFCASSDRTDTQYFGPGTRLTVL.

The rearrangement uses TRBV4-1 and TRBJ2-7, with D perhaps TRBD1 or TRBD2 (5 bases each). CDR3 length: 14 residues. Between the trimmed V and J ends, which lost 1 base and 3 bases, there was a span of 10 bases. CDR1 and CDR2 (germline): MGHRA, YSYEKL. In nucleotides, the CDR3 is TGCGCCAGCAGCCAAGCCGAGGGGATCTACGAGCAGTACTTC. Its translation: CASSQAEGIYEQYF.

By sample fraction, this clonotype is medium-sized. The chain combines TRBV19 with TRBJ2-1; 8 nucleotides match TRBD1. The CDR3 loop spans 16 amino acids. V dropped 7 bases and J dropped 1; count of bases not matched to a gene: 9. The germline V gene encodes CDR1 LNHDA and CDR2 SQIVND (reference sequence). CDR3 amino acids: CASTLTGGSSYNEQFF. CDR3 bases: TGTGCCAGTACCTTAACAGGGGGAAGTTCCTACAATGAGCAGTTCTTC.

The chain couples TRBV5-3 to TRBJ2-7, with D perhaps matching TRBD1 (5 bases). TRBV5-3 is an open reading frame, and its role is uncertain. V was trimmed by 8 bases and J by 2 bases, leaving 17 bases between them. The CDR3 has 14 amino acids. CDR3 nucleotides: TGTGCCAGCAGCCCGAGTGCAGGGACCTACGAGCAGTACTTC. Encoded protein: CASSPSAGTYEQYF.

This clonotype is deemed medium-sized. The chain combines TRBV7-9 with TRBJ1-2; no clear D. Germline CDR1 is SEHNR and CDR2 is FQNEAQ (reference sequence). The CDR3 runs 13 residues. Deletions cut 2 bases from V and 8 bases from J, with 12 bases between. CDR3 region: CASSLSSVAGYTF. The CDR3 region has the DNA TGTGCCAGCAGCTTAAGTTCCGTGGCCGGCTACACCTTC.

This clonotype was observed a handful of times. V usage is TRBV19 and J usage is TRBJ2-7; D gene unclear. CDR1 is LNHDA, CDR2 SQIVND, per germline (reference sequence). The CDR3 is made up of 14 amino acids. Trimming took off 3 bases at V and 1 base at J, with 10 bases between the two ends. CDR3 nucleotides: TGTGCCAGTAGTATTTCCCCAGGTTCCTACGAGCAGTACTTC. Residues: CASSISPGSYEQYF.

This chain uses TRBV27 with TRBJ2-7; a weak D match, TRBD2 (6 bases). CDR3 length: 14 residues. The germline V and J ends were trimmed by 2 bases and 7 bases, with 15 bases remaining between them. Germline loops: CDR1 MNHEY, CDR2 SMNVEV (reference sequence). The CDR3 DNA sequence: TGTGCCAGCAGTTTAAAGGGACTTAGGAGGGAGCAGTACTTC. Its protein product is CASSLKGLRREQYF.

This clonotype was counted many times. V is TRBV15 and J is TRBJ2-1; TRBD2 aligns across 9 bases. The CDR3 length is 12 residues. The germline V gene has CDR1 LNHNV and CDR2 YYDKDF (reference sequence). V dropped 8 bases and J dropped 8; count of bases not matched to a gene: 4. The CDR3: CATGQREDEQFF. The DNA for the CDR3 is TGTGCCACCGGGCAGCGGGAGGATGAGCAGTTCTTC.

This clonotype counts as medium-sized. The rearrangement links TRBV13 to TRBJ2-7; 7 bases are a match to TRBD2. This CDR3 comprises 15 residues. The J segment lost 1 base and the V segment lost 5 bases, leaving 8 bases of the junction unmatched. Looked up from germline, CDR1 is PRHDT and CDR2 is FYEKMQ (reference sequence). CDR3 in amino acids: CASSPVASGSYEQYF. The CDR3 coding sequence is TGTGCCAGCAGCCCCGTCGCTAGCGGTTCCTACGAGCAGTACTTC.

This clonotype is labeled as medium-sized. This chain connects TRBV20-1 to TRBJ2-7; unclear D gene. V shed 0 bases and J shed 4 bases, with 7 bases lying between them. The germline V gene has CDR1 DFQATT and CDR2 SNEGSKA (reference sequence). The CDR3 is 12 residues long. CDR3 amino acids: CSARDLGYEQYF. The DNA for the CDR3 is TGCAGTGCTAGAGATCTTGGGTACGAGCAGTACTTC.

This clonotype is medium-sized (0.01 to 0.1%). V gene TRBV20-1 combines with J gene TRBJ1-1, with a possible D match to TRBD1 (5 bases). This CDR3 contains 12 residues. Deletions cut 4 bases from V and 4 bases from J, with 10 bases between. Per the germline V gene, CDR1 is DFQATT and CDR2 is SNEGSKA (reference sequence). CDR3 nucleotide sequence: TGCAGTGCTACCTCGAGGGGCACTGAAGCTTTCTTT. Its translation is CSATSRGTEAFF.

Concerning this clonotype: This may come from a read error, since a much larger clone is one base off. V usage is TRBV4-3 and J usage is TRBJ2-2; 8 bases align to TRBD1. CDR1 and CDR2 from the germline V gene are LGHNA and YSLEER. CDR3 length: 15 amino acids. V lost 4 bases and J lost 6; bases outside the gene matches: 7. The CDR3 nucleotides read TGCGCCAGCAGCCCAATGACAGGGGATGCCGGGGAGCTGTTTTTT. Translating it yields CASSPMTGDAGELFF.

Points on this clonotype: This may be a read error: a much more frequent sequence differs by one nucleotide. The chain joins TRBV11-3 to TRBJ2-4, with a possible D match to TRBD2 (6 bases). CDR3 length: 17 residues. With 1 base removed from V and 1 base from J, the gap between germline ends came to 14 bases. From germline, CDR1 is SGHNT and CDR2 YENEEA. The CDR3 sequence: CASSLGGGASAKNIQYF. CDR3 coding DNA: TGTGCCAGCAGCTTAGGAGGCGGGGCCTCGGCCAAAAACATTCAGTACTTC.